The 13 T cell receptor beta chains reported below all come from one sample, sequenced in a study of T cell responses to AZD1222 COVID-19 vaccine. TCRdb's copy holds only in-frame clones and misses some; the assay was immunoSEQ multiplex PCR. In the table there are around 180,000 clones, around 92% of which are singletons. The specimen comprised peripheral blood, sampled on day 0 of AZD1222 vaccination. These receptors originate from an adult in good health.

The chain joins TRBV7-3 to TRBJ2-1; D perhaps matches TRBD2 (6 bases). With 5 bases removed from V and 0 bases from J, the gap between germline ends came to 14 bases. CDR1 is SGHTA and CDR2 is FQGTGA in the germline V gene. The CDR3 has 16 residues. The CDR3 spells CASSTRGGYSYNEQFF. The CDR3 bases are TGTGCCAGCAGCACAAGGGGAGGCTACTCCTACAATGAGCAGTTCTTC.

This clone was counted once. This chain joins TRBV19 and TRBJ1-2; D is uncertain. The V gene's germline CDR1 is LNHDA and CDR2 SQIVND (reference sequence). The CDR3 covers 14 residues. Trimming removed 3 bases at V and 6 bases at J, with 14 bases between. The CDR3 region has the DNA TGTGCCAGTAGTATCGGCGCCCAGAGGGATGGCTACACCTTC. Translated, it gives CASSIGAQRDGYTF.

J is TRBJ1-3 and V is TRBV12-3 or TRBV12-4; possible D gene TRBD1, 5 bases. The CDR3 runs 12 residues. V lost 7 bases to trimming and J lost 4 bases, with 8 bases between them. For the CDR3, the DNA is TGTGCCAGCACGGGGGGGGGAAACACCATATATTTT. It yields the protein CASTGGGNTIYF.

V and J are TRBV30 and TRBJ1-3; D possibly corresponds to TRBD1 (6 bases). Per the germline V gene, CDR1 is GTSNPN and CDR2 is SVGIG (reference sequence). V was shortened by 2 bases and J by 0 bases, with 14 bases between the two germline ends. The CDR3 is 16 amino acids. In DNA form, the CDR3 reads TGTGCCTGGAGTTGGCCAGGGGCAGGCTCTGGAAACACCATATATTTT. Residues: CAWSWPGAGSGNTIYF. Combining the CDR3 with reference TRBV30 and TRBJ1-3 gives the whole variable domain SQTIHQWPATLVQPVGSPLSLECTVEGTSNPNLYWYRQAAGRGLQLLFYSVGIGQISSEVPQNLSASRPQDRQFILSSKKLLLSDSGFYLCAWSWPGAGSGNTIYFGEGSWLTVV.

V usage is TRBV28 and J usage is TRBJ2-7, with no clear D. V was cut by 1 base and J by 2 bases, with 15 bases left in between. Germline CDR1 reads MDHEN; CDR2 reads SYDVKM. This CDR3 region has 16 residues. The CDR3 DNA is TGTGCCAGCAGTTTATCTTCAGCGAAATGGACCTACGAGCAGTACTTC. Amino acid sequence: CASSLSSAKWTYEQYF.

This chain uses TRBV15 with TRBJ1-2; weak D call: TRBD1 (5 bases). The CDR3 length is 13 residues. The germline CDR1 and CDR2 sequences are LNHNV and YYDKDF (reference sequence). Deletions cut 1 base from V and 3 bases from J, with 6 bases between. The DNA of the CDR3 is TGTGCCACCAGCAGAGGGGACCACTATGGCTACACCTTC. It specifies CATSRGDHYGYTF.

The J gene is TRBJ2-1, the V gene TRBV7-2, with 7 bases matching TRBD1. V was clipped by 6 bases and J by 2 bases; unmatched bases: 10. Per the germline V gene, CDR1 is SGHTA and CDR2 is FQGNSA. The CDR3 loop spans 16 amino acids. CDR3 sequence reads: CASSLIGGATYNEQFF. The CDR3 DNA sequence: TGTGCCAGCAGTCTAATAGGGGGCGCGACCTACAATGAGCAGTTCTTC.

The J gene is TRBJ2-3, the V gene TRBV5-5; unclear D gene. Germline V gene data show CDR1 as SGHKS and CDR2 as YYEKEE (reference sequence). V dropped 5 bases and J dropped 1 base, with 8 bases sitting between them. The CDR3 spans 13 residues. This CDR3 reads CASSSLRTDTQYF. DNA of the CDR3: TGTGCCAGCAGTTCTCTACGCACAGATACGCAGTATTTT.

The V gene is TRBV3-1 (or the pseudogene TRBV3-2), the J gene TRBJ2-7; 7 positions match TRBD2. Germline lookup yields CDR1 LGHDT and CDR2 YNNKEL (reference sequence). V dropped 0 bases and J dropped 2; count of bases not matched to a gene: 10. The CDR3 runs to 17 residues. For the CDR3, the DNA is TGTGCCAGCAGCCAAGAGAGCGGAATAGCGGGTACCTACGAGCAGTACTTC. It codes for CASSQESGIAGTYEQYF.

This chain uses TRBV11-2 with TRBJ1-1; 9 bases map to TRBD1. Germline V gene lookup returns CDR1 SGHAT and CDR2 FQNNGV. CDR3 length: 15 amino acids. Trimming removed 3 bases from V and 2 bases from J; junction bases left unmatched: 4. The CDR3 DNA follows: TGTGCCAGCAGCTTGGGGACAGGGATTAACACTGAAGCTTTCTTT. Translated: CASSLGTGINTEAFF. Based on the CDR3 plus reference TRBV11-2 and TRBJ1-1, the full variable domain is EAGVAQSPRYKIIEKRQSVAFWCNPISGHATLYWYQQILGQGPKLLIQFQNNGVVDDSQLPKDRFSAERLKGVDSTLKIQPAKLEDSAVYLCASSLGTGINTEAFFGQGTRLTVV.

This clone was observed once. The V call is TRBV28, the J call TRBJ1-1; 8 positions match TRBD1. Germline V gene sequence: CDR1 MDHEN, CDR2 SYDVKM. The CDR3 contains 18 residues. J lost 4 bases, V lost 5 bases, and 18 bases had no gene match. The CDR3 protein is CASSTRTGRGVRITEAFF. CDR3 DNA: TGTGCCAGCAGTACCCGGACAGGGAGGGGAGTGCGAATCACTGAAGCTTTCTTT.

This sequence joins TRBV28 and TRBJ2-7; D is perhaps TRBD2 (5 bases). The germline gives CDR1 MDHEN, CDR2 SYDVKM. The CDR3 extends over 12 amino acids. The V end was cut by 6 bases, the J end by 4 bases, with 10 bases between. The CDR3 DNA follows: TGTGCCAGCAGCGCGGGCCGGTACGAGCAGTACTTC. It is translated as CASSAGRYEQYF.

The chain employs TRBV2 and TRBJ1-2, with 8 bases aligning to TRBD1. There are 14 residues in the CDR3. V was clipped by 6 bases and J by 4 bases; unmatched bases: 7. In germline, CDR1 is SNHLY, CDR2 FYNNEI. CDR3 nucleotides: TGTGCCAGCAGCTTGGGGCAGGGGGCCTATGGCTACACCTTC. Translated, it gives CASSLGQGAYGYTF.